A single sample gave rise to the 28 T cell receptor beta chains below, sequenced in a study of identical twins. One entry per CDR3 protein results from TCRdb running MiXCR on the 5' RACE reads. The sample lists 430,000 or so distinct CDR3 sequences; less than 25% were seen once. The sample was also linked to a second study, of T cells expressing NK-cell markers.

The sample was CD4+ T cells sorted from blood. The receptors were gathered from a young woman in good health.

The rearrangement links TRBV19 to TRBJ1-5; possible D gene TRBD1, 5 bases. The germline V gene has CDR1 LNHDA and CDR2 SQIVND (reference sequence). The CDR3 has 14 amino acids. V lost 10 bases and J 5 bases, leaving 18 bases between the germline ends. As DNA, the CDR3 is TGTGCCACCACGGACGGTCGGGGACATCAGCCCCAGCATTTT. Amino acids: CATTDGRGHQPQHF. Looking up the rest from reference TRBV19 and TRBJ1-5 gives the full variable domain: DGGITQSPKYLFRKEGQNVTLSCEQNLNHDAMYWYRQDPGQGLRLIYYSQIVNDFQKGDIAEGYSVSREKKESFPLTVTSAQKNPTAFYLCATTDGRGHQPQHFGDGTRLSIL.

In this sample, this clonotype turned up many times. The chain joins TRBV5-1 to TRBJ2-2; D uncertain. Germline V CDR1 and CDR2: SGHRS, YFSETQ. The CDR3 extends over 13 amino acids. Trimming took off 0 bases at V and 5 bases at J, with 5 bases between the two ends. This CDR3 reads CASSLGATGELFF. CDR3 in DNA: TGCGCCAGCAGCTTGGGTGCAACCGGGGAGCTGTTTTTT.

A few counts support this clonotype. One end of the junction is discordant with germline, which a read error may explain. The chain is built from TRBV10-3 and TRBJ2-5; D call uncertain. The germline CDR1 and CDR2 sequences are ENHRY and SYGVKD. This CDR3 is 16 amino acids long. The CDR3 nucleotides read TGTGCCATCAGTGAATTCGGCTCCTTTCCGCAAGGGACCCAGTACTTC. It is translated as CAISEFGSFPQGTQYF.

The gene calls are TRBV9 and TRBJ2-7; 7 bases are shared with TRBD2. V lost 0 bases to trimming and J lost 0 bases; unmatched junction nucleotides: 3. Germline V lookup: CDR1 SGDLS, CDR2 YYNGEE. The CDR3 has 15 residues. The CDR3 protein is CASSVDLADSYEQYF. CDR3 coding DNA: TGTGCCAGCAGCGTAGACCTAGCGGACTCCTACGAGCAGTACTTC.

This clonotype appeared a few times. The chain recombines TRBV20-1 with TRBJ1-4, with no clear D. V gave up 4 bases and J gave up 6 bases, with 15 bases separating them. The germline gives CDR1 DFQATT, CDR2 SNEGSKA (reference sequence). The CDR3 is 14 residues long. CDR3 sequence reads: CSATRAHADEKLFF. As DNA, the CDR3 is TGCAGTGCTACAAGGGCCCATGCCGATGAAAAACTGTTTTTT.

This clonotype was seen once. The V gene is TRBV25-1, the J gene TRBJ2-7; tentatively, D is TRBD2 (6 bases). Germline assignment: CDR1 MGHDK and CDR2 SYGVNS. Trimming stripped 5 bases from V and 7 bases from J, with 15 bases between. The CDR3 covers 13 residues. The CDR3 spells CASSSPGVREQYF. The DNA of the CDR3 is TGTGCCAGCAGTTCGCCGGGAGTGCGGGAGCAGTACTTC.

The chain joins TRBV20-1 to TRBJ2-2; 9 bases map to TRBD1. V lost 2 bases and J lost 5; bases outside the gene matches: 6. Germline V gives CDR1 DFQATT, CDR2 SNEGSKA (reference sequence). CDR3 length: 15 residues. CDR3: CSARHGTGRTGELFF. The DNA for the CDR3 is TGCAGTGCTAGACACGGGACAGGGAGAACCGGGGAGCTGTTTTTT.

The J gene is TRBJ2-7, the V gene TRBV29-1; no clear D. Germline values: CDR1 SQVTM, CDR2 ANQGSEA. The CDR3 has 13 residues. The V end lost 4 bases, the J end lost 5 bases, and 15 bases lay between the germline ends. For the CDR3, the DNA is TGCAGCGTTGTTCTGGTTCCGCACCACGAGCAGTACTTC. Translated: CSVVLVPHHEQYF.

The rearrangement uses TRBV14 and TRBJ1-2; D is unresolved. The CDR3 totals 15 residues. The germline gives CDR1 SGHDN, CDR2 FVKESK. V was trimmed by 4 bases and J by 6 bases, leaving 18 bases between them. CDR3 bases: TGTGCCAGCAGCCCCTACACTTTGGGTGGGGATGGCTACACCTTC. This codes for CASSPYTLGGDGYTF.

The CDR3 nucleotides read TGTGCCAGCAGTTACCGGGGGGATCCCTACGAGCAGTACTTC. Its translation: CASSYRGDPYEQYF. The V call is TRBV6-2 or TRBV6-3, the J call TRBJ2-7; TRBD2 agrees at 7 bases. Losses at the gene ends were 2 bases for V and 2 bases for J; bases not matched to a gene: 3. The V gene's germline CDR1 is MNHEY and CDR2 SVGEGT. This CDR3 has 14 residues.

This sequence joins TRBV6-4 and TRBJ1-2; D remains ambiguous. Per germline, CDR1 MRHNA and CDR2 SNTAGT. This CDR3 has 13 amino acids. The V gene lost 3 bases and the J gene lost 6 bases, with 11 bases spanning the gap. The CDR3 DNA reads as TGTGCCAGCAGTGAGAAGTTGGGCCATGGCTACACCTTC. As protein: CASSEKLGHGYTF.

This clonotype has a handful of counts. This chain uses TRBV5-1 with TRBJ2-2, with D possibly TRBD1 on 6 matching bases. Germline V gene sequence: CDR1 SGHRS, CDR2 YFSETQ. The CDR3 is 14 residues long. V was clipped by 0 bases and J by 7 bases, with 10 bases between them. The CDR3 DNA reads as TGCGCCAGCAGCTTGGACAGGGCAATCGGGGAGCTGTTTTTT. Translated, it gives CASSLDRAIGELFF. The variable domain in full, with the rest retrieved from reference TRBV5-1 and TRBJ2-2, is KAGVTQTPRYLIKTRGQQVTLSCSPISGHRSVSWYQQTPGQGLQFLFEYFSETQRNKGNFPGRFSGRQFSNSRSEMNVSTLELGDSALYLCASSLDRAIGELFFGEGSRLTVL.

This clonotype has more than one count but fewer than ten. CDR3 region: CASRPLVSGYTF. Here the CDR3 DNA reads TGTGCCAGCAGGCCTCTGGTTTCTGGCTACACCTTC. The chain combines TRBV6-2 or TRBV6-3 with TRBJ1-2; no definite D call. The CDR3 is 12 amino acids. CDR1 is MNHEY and CDR2 is SVGEGT in the germline V gene. The V gene lost 6 bases and the J gene lost 7 bases, with 12 bases spanning the gap.

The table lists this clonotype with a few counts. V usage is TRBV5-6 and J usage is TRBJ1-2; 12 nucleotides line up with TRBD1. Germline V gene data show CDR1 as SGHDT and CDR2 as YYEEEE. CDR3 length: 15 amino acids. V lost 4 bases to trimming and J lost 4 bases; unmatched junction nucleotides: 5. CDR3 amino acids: CASSLGDRGLYGYTF. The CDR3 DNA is TGTGCCAGCAGCCTTGGGGACAGGGGGCTCTATGGCTACACCTTC.

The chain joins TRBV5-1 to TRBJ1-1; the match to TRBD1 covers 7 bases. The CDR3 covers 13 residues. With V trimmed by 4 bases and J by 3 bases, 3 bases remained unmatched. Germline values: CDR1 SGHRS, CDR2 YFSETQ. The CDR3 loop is CASSVQGDTEAFF. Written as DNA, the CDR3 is TGCGCCAGCAGCGTCCAGGGGGACACTGAAGCTTTCTTT. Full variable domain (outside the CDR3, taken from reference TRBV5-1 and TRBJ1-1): KAGVTQTPRYLIKTRGQQVTLSCSPISGHRSVSWYQQTPGQGLQFLFEYFSETQRNKGNFPGRFSGRQFSNSRSEMNVSTLELGDSALYLCASSVQGDTEAFFGQGTRLTVV.

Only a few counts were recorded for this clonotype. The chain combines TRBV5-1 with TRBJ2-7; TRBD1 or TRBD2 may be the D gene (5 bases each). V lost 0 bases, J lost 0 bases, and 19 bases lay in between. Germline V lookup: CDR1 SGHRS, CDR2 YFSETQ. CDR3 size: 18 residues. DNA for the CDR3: TGCGCCAGCAGCTTGGCCAATCGGGACGCACTCACCTCCTACGAGCAGTACTTC. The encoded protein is CASSLANRDALTSYEQYF.

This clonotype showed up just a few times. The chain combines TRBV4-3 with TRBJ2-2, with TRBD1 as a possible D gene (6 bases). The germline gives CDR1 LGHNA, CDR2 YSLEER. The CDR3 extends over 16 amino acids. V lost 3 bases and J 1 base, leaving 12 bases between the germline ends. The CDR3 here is CASSQAGTKNTGELFF. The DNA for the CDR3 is TGCGCCAGCAGCCAGGCCGGGACAAAGAACACCGGGGAGCTGTTTTTT.

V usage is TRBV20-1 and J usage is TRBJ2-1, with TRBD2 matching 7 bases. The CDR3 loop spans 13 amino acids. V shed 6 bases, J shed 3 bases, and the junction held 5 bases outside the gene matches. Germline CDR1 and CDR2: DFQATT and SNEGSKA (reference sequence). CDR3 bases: TGCAGTGCGCCGGGACTACGCTACAATGAGCAGTTCTTC. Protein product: CSAPGLRYNEQFF.

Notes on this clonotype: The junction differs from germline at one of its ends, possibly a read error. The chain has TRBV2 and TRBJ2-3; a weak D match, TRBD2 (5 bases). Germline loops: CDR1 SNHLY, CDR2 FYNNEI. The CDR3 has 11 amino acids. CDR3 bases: TGTGCCAGCAGTGCAGGCGGGTCCCTCAGTTTT. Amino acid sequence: CASSAGGSLSF.

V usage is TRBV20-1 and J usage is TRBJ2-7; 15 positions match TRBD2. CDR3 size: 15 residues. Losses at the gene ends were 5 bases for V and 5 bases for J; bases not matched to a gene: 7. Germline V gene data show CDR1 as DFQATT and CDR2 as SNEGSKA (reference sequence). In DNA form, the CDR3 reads TGCAGTGCTCACCCCCGGACTAGCGGGGGGGACGAGCAGTACTTC. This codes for CSAHPRTSGGDEQYF.

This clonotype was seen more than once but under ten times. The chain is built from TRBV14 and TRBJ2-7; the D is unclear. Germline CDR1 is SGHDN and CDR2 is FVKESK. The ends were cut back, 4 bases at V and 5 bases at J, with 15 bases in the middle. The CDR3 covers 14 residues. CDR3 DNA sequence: TGTGCCAGCAGCCCGCGATTGGGGTTCGACGAGCAGTACTTC. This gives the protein CASSPRLGFDEQYF.

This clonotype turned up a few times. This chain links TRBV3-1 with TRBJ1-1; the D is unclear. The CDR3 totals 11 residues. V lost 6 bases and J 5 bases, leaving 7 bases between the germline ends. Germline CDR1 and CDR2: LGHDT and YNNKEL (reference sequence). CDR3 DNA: TGTGCCAGCAGAGGGATTACTGAAGCTTTCTTT. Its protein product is CASRGITEAFF.

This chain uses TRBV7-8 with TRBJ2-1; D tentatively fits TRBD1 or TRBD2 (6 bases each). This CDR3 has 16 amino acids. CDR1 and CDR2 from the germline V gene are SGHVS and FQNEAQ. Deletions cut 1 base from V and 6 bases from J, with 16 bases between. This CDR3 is CASSLGWGARANEQFF. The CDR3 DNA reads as TGTGCCAGCAGCTTAGGATGGGGGGCACGAGCCAATGAGCAGTTCTTC.

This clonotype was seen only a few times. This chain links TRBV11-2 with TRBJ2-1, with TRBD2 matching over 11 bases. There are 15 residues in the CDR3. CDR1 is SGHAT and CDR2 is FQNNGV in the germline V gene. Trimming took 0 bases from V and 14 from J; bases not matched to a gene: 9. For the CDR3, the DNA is TGTGCCAGCAGCTTAGAGGGGGGGACTAGCGGATCCAAGTTCTTC. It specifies CASSLEGGTSGSKFF.

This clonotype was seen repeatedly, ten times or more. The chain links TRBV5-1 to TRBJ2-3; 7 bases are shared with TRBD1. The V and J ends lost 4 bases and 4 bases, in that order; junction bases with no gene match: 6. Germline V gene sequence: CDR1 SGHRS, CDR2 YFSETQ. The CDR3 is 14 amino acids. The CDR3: CASSVVQGADTQYF. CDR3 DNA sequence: TGCGCCAGCAGCGTAGTCCAGGGGGCAGATACGCAGTATTTT. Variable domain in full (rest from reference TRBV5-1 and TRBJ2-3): KAGVTQTPRYLIKTRGQQVTLSCSPISGHRSVSWYQQTPGQGLQFLFEYFSETQRNKGNFPGRFSGRQFSNSRSEMNVSTLELGDSALYLCASSVVQGADTQYFGPGTRLTVL.

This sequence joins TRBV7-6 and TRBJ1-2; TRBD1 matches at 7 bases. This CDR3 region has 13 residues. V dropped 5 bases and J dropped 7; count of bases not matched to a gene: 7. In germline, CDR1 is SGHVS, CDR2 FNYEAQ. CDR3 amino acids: CASSREGAAGYTF. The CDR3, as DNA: TGTGCCAGCAGCCGGGAGGGGGCGGCTGGCTACACCTTC.

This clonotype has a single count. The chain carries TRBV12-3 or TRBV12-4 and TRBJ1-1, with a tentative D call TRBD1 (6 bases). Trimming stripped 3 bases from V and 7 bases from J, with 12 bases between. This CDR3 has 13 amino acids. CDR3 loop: CASSFAGVGEAFF. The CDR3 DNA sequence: TGTGCCAGCAGTTTTGCAGGGGTTGGTGAAGCTTTCTTT.

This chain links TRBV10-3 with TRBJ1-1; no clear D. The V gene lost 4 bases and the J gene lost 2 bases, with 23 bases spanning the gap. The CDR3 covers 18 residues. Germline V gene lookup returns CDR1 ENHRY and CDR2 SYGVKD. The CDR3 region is CAISVIDTARADNTEAFF. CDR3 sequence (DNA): TGTGCCATCAGTGTAATCGACACAGCCCGGGCTGACAACACTGAAGCTTTCTTT.